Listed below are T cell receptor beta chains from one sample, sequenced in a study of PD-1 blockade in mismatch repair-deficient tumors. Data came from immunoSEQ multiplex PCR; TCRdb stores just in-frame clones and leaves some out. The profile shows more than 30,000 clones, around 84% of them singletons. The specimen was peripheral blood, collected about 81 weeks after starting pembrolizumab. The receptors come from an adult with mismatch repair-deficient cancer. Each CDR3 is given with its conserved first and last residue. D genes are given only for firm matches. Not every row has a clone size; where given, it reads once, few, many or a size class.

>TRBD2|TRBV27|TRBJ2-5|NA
TGTGCCAGCAGGCCCGTGGCGGGAGGGCCAGCAGAGACCCAGTACTTC
CASRPVAGGPAETQYF
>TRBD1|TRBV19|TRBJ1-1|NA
TGTGCCAGTAGTCGGACAGGCCTGAACACTGAAGCTTTCTTT
CASSRTGLNTEAFF
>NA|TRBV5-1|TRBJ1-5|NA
TGCGCCAGCAGTCCACAGGGACCAGGACAGCCCCAGCATTTT
CASSPQGPGQPQHF
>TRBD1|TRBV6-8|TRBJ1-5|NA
TGTGCCAGCAGCGTGACAGGGATATCGAGACGCAATCAGCCCCAGCATTTT
CASSVTGISRRNQPQHF
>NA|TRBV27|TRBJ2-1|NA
TGTGCCAGCAGTTTTTGGGGGAATGAGCAGTTCTTC
CASSFWGNEQFF
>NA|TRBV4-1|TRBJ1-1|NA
TGCGCCAGCAGCCACCGGTGGGGGTCACCTGAAGCTTTCTTT
CASSHRWGSPEAFF
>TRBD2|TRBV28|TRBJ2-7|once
TGTGCCAGCAGACCCGGGGGGGGTTACTACGAGCAGTACTTC
CASRPGGGYYEQYF
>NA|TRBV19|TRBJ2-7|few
TGTGCCAGTAGTTCGGGGTCCTACGAGCAGTACTTC
CASSSGSYEQYF
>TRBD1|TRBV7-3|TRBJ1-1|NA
TGTGCCAGCAGCTTATCAGGGGGTGCGAACACTGAAGCTTTCTTT
CASSLSGGANTEAFF
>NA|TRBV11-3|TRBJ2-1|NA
TGTGCCAGCAGCTTAATCGGAGGGGGCACTGAGCAGTTCTTC
CASSLIGGGTEQFF
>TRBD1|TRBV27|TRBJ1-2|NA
TGTGCCAGCAGTTTAACCCCCCGGGACAGGTCTCACTATGGCTACACCTTC
CASSLTPRDRSHYGYTF
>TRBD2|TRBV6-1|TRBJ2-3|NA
TGTGCCAGCAGTGAAAGGGAGGGAGCAGCCAGCACAGATACGCAGTATTTT
CASSEREGAASTDTQYF
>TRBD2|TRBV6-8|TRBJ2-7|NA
TGTGCCAGCAGTTCCAACCTCCGGGACTACTACGAGCAGTACTTC
CASSSNLRDYYEQYF
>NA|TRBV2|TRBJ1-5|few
TGTGCCAGCAGGAACCGGGAGGTCAAGCATTTT
CASRNREVKHF
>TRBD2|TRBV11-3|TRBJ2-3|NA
TGTGCCAGCTTTCCTAGCGGGAGATTCATCTCGCGCACAGATACGCAGTATTTT
CASFPSGRFISRTDTQYF
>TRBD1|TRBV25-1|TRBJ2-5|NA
TGTGCCAGCAGACGCACTAGGACAGGGGGGGATCAAGAGACCCAGTACTTC
CASRRTRTGGDQETQYF
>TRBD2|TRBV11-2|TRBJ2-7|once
TGTGCCAGCACCTGGACTAGCGGTCCCTACGAGCAGTACTTC
CASTWTSGPYEQYF
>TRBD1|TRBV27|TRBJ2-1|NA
TGTGCCAGCAGTTTAGGGGACAGGATCTACAATGAGCAGTTCTTC
CASSLGDRIYNEQFF
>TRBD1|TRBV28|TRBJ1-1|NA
TGTGCCAGCAGTACCGAGACAGGGCCGAACACTGAAGCTTTCTTT
CASSTETGPNTEAFF
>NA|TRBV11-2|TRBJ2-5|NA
TGTGCCAGCAGCCTTTTCAGGAACCACCAAGAGACCCAGTACTTC
CASSLFRNHQETQYF
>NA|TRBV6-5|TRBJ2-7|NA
TGTGCCAGCAGTTACAGGGGAAGCTCCTACGAGCAGTACTTC
CASSYRGSSYEQYF
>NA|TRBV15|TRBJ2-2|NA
TGTGCCACCAGCAGAGGGGCGGGCGGGGAGCTGTTTTTT
CATSRGAGGELFF
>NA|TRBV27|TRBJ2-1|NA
TGTGCCAGCAGCCTTCGACCAGGGCAGAACAATGAGCAGTTCTTC
CASSLRPGQNNEQFF
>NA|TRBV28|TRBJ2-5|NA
TGTGCCAGCCTCAATAGCGGACAAGAGACCCAGTACTTC
CASLNSGQETQYF
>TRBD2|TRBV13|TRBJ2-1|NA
TGTGCCAGCAGCTCCACTCTAGCGGGAGGATATGAGCAGTTCTTC
CASSSTLAGGYEQFF
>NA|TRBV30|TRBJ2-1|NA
TGTGCCTGGACGCATACTCTGGGGGGAAAGAGGTACAATGAGCAGTTCTTC
CAWTHTLGGKRYNEQFF
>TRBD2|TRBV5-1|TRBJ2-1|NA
TGCGCCAGCAGCTTGGGGGGATTACTAGCGGGAGTAAAGGAGGGGTCCTACAATGAGCAGTTCTTC
CASSLGGLLAGVKEGSYNEQFF
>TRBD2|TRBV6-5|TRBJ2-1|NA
TGTGCCAGCAGTTTAGCGGGGGCCTACAATGAGCAGTTCTTC
CASSLAGAYNEQFF
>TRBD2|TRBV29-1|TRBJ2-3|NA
TGCAGCGTTGCCACTAGCGGGCTGACAGATACGCAGTATTTT
CSVATSGLTDTQYF